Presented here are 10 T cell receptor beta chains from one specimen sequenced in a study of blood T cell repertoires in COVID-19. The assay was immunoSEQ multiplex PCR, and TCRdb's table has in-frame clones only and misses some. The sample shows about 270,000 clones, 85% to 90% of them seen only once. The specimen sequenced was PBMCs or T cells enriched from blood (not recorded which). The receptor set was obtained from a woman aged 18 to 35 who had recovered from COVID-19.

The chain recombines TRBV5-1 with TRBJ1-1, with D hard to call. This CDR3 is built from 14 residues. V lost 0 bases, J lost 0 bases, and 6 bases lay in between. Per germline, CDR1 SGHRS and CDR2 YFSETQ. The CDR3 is CASSLDSMNTEAFF. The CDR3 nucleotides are TGCGCCAGCAGCTTGGACAGCATGAACACTGAAGCTTTCTTT.

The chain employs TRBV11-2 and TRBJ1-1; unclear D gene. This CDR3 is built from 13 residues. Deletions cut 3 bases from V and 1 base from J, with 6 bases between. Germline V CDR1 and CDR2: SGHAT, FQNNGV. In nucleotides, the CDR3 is TGTGCCAGCAGCTTGGGAGGGAACACTGAAGCTTTCTTT. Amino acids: CASSLGGNTEAFF.

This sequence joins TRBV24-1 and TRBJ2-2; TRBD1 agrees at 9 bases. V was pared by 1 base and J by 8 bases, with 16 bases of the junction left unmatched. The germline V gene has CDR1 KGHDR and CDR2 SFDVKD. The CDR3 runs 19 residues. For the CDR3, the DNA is TGTGCCACCAGTGATTTAAAGTTCGGGACAGGGACCGGGACGGGGGAGCTGTTTTTT. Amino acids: CATSDLKFGTGTGTGELFF.

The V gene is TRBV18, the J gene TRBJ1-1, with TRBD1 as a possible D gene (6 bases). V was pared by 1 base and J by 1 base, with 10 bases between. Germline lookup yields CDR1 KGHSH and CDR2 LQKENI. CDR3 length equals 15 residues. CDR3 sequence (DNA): TGTGCCAGCTCACCACTGGGGGCAGCGAACACTGAAGCTTTCTTT. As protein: CASSPLGAANTEAFF.

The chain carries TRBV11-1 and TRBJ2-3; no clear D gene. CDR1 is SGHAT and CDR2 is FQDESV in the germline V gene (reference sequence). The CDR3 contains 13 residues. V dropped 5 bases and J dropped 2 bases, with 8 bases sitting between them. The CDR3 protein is CASSARLTDTQYF. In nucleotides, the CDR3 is TGTGCCAGCAGCGCGCGACTCACAGATACGCAGTATTTT.

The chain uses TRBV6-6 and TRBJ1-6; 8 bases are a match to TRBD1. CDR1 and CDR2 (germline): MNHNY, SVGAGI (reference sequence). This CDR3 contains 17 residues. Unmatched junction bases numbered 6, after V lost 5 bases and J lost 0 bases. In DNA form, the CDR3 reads TGTGCCAGCAGTCACAGGACAGGGAGCTCCTATAATTCACCCCTCCACTTT. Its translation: CASSHRTGSSYNSPLHF.

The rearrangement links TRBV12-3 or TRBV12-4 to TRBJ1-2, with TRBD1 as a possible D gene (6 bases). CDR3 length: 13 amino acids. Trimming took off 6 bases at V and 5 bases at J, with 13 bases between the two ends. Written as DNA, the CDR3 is TGTGCCAGCAGCTTACAGGGAAAGTATGGCTACACCTTC. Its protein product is CASSLQGKYGYTF.

CDR3 DNA sequence: TGCGCCAGCAGCCAGATCGGTTCAAATGAAAAACTGTTTTTT. It is translated as CASSQIGSNEKLFF. The rearrangement uses TRBV4-1 and TRBJ1-4; D uncertain. The CDR3 is made up of 14 amino acids. V lost 3 bases, J lost 5 bases, and 10 bases lay in between. Germline V gene lookup returns CDR1 MGHRA and CDR2 YSYEKL.

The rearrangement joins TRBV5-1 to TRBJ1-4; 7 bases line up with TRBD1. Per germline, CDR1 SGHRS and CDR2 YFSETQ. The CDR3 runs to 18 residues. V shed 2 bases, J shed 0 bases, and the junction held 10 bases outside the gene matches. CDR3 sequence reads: CASSLLPGQLSTNEKLFF. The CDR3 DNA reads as TGCGCCAGCAGCTTATTACCGGGACAGCTGTCAACTAATGAAAAACTGTTTTTT.

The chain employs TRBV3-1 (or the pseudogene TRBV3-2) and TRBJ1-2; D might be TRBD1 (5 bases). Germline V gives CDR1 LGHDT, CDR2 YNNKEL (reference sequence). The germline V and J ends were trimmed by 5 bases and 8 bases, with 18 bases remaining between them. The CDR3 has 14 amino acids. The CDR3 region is CASSFSGGDGGYTF. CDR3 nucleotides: TGTGCCAGCAGCTTCAGCGGGGGGGACGGCGGCTACACCTTC.